The clone carrying this TCR beta chain has a count of ten or more. The people who gave samples were healthy Caucasians from Russia, aged about 6 to 100. At least 7 million PBMCs were isolated per sample. This CDR3 spans 14 amino acids. V was cut by 0 bases and J by 5 bases, with 6 bases left in between. Germline CDR1 and CDR2: SGHRS and YFSETQ. The data were taken from a study of blood T cells in healthy people across ages. Using a J-beta primer mix together with a sample-barcoded 5' primer, a second PCR was run for roughly 6 to 12 cycles. TCRdb re-derived calls from the 5' RACE reads in MiXCR, one entry per CDR3 protein. The table has approximately 790,000 distinct CDR3 sequences, about 59% seen once.

The gene calls are TRBV5-1 and TRBJ1-6, with a possible D match to TRBD1 (5 bases). Sample: blood. The sequence was obtained from a man aged 25-45 years in good health. The CDR3 loop reads CASSLGQHNSPLHF. CDR3 DNA sequence: TGCGCCAGCAGCTTGGGACAGCATAATTCACCCCTCCACTTT.